This entry lists 10 T cell receptor beta chains sequenced from one sample in a study of cytomegalovirus exposure and HLA in healthy donors (dated by TCRdb to the late 2010s). Libraries came from the immunoSEQ multiplex PCR assay. The multiplex PCR relied on a mix of 60 forward primers for TCR Vbeta segments and 13 reverse primers for TCR Jbeta segments. Entries here come from immuneACCESS through TCRdb and include only in-frame sequences with V and J called. Some clones fail to appear in such tables; in the studies checked, an unresolved V gene covers under half of the shortfall, and the cause of the remainder is unknown. In all, the sample holds 150,000 to 200,000 clones, and around 75% of those were seen once. About 11% of the sample comes from the top ten. The source material was PBMCs. The receptors derive from a man aged 18 to 29 in good health and CMV-seropositive.

This clone showed up just once. The V and J genes are TRBV14 and TRBJ2-1; D may be TRBD2 (5 bases). The CDR3 loop spans 15 amino acids. V lost 4 bases, J lost 0 bases, and 10 bases lay in between. Per the germline V gene, CDR1 is SGHDN and CDR2 is FVKESK. The CDR3 bases are TGTGCCAGCAGCCCAAGGAGGCCCTCCTACAATGAGCAGTTCTTC. Translating it yields CASSPRRPSYNEQFF.

This clone was seen a few times. This chain joins TRBV6-1 and TRBJ2-5, with 8 positions matching TRBD2. This CDR3 region has 14 residues. CDR1 is MNHNS, CDR2 SASEGT, per germline. V was clipped by 6 bases and J by 6 bases; unmatched bases: 9. The CDR3: CASSPTSGKKTQYF. The DNA of the CDR3 is TGTGCCAGCAGCCCCACTAGCGGTAAAAAGACCCAGTACTTC.

In DNA form, the CDR3 reads TGTGCCAGCAGTGAAGCGCAACAGGGTGAGCAGTTCTTC. Translated, it gives CASSEAQQGEQFF. This chain connects TRBV2 to TRBJ2-1; TRBD1 is a possible D gene (6 bases). Deletions cut 0 bases from V and 9 bases from J, with 9 bases between. Looked up from germline, CDR1 is SNHLY and CDR2 is FYNNEI. The CDR3 is made up of 13 amino acids.

This clone was seen a few times. The J gene is TRBJ2-7, the V gene TRBV5-6, with D perhaps TRBD2 (6 bases). CDR1 SGHDT and CDR2 YYEEEE come from the germline V gene. Trimming pared 4 bases from V and 2 bases from J, leaving 10 bases between. CDR3 length equals 13 residues. DNA of the CDR3: TGTGCCAGCAGCCGACTAGTCGCCTACGAGCAGTACTTC. Its protein product is CASSRLVAYEQYF.

The chain has TRBV5-4 and TRBJ2-1; TRBD2 agrees at 10 bases. J lost 7 bases, V lost 0 bases, and 10 bases had no gene match. Germline CDR1 and CDR2: SGHNT and YYREEE (reference sequence). The CDR3 is made up of 17 amino acids. The CDR3 spells CASSLALVTSGVNEQFF. CDR3 nucleotides: TGTGCCAGCAGCTTGGCATTAGTTACTAGCGGGGTGAATGAGCAGTTCTTC.

The chain is built from TRBV6-5 and TRBJ2-7, with a tentative D call TRBD2 (6 bases). The CDR3 is made up of 13 amino acids. V lost 2 bases and J 4 bases, leaving 9 bases between the germline ends. Germline CDR1 and CDR2: MNHEY and SVGAGI. CDR3 sequence reads: CASSYPGTYEQYF. CDR3 nucleotide sequence: TGTGCCAGCAGTTACCCGGGGACTTACGAGCAGTACTTC.

In its sample, this clone was seen a few times. The chain uses TRBV5-6 and TRBJ1-3; D unresolved. The CDR3 consists of 15 residues. Germline values: CDR1 SGHDT, CDR2 YYEEEE. Between the trimmed V and J ends, which lost 4 bases and 4 bases, there was a span of 15 bases. CDR3 bases: TGTGCCAGCAGCACGTGGGGAGCCGGGGGAAACACCATATATTTT. It is translated as CASSTWGAGGNTIYF.

V and J are TRBV27 and TRBJ1-5; perhaps TRBD1 as D (5 bases). In germline, CDR1 is MNHEY, CDR2 SMNVEV (reference sequence). Trimming shortened V by 1 base and J by 8 bases, and 9 bases separated the two germline ends. The CDR3 runs to 13 residues. The CDR3 DNA sequence: TGTGCCAGCAGTTTATGGCCGGGGGAGCCCCAGCATTTT. The encoded protein is CASSLWPGEPQHF.

The chain carries TRBV5-1 and TRBJ2-1, with 15 positions matching TRBD2. Germline values: CDR1 SGHRS, CDR2 YFSETQ. With 4 bases clipped from V and 6 bases from J, the junction kept 8 bases outside the gene matches. CDR3 length equals 17 residues. CDR3 region: CASSLRTSGRAGNEQFF. The CDR3 nucleotides read TGCGCCAGCAGCCTCAGGACTAGCGGGAGGGCTGGCAATGAGCAGTTCTTC.

V is TRBV4-1 and J is TRBJ1-2, with 7 bases aligning to TRBD1. In germline, CDR1 is MGHRA, CDR2 YSYEKL. Trimming took 8 bases from V and 4 from J; bases not matched to a gene: 13. CDR3 length: 15 amino acids. CDR3 residues: CASAQGSKEPYGYTF. CDR3 nucleotide sequence: TGCGCCAGCGCACAGGGGTCAAAAGAGCCCTATGGCTACACCTTC.